This TCR beta chain was recovered during a study of blood T cell repertoires in COVID-19. Data came from immunoSEQ multiplex PCR; TCRdb stores just in-frame clones and leaves some out. The sample holds about 310,000 clones, around 87% seen once. This CDR3 region has 14 residues. Germline loops: CDR1 KGHSH, CDR2 LQKENI. J lost 6 bases, V lost 3 bases, and 3 bases had no gene match. The sequenced sample consisted of peripheral blood. The sequence derives from a man in his fifties with active or convalescent COVID-19. This rearrangement joins TRBV18 to TRBJ1-5; TRBD1 matches at 9 bases. CDR3 sequence reads: CASSPGQGGQPQHF. The CDR3 nucleotides read TGTGCCAGCTCACCGGGACAGGGTGGTCAGCCCCAGCATTTT.